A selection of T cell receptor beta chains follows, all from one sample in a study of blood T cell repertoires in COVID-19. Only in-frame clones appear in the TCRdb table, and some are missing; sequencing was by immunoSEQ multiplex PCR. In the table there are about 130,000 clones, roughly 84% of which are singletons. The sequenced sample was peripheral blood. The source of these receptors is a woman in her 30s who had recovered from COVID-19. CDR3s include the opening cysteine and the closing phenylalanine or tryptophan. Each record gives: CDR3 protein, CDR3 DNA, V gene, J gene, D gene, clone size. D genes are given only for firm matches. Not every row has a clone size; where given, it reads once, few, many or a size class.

CDR3aa: CASSYDNNNYGYTF
CDR3nt: TGTGCCAGCAGTTACGATAACAATAACTATGGCTACACCTTC
v_gene: TRBV6-5
j_gene: TRBJ1-2
d_gene: .
abundance: .

CDR3aa: CASSSTVPNEQFF
CDR3nt: TGTGCCAGCAGCTCGACAGTTCCGAATGAGCAGTTCTTC
v_gene: TRBV3-1/TRBV3-2
j_gene: TRBJ2-1
d_gene: .
abundance: .

CDR3aa: CASSGRVTTEAFF
CDR3nt: TGTGCCAGCAGTGGGAGGGTGACCACTGAAGCTTTCTTT
v_gene: TRBV25-1
j_gene: TRBJ1-1
d_gene: .
abundance: .

CDR3aa: CASSYGGTVGETQYF
CDR3nt: TGTGCCAGCAGCTACGGGGGAACGGTTGGAGAGACCCAGTACTTC
v_gene: TRBV14
j_gene: TRBJ2-5
d_gene: .
abundance: .

CDR3aa: CATKDRGATEAFF
CDR3nt: TGTGCCACCAAGGACAGGGGGGCCACTGAAGCTTTCTTT
v_gene: TRBV6-5
j_gene: TRBJ1-1
d_gene: TRBD1
abundance: .

CDR3aa: CSARQGNEQYF
CDR3nt: TGCAGTGCCAGACAGGGGAACGAGCAGTACTTC
v_gene: TRBV20-1
j_gene: TRBJ2-7
d_gene: TRBD1
abundance: .

CDR3aa: CASSLDNISYNEQFF
CDR3nt: TGTGCCAGCAGCTTGGACAACATCTCCTACAATGAGCAGTTCTTC
v_gene: TRBV2
j_gene: TRBJ2-1
d_gene: .
abundance: few

CDR3aa: CASSWGSTGDQETQYF
CDR3nt: TGTGCCAGCAGTTGGGGGTCGACAGGGGATCAAGAGACCCAGTACTTC
v_gene: TRBV6-5
j_gene: TRBJ2-5
d_gene: TRBD1
abundance: .

CDR3aa: CAWSRLRGMNTEAFF
CDR3nt: TGTGCCTGGAGTCGGTTAAGGGGGATGAACACTGAAGCTTTCTTT
v_gene: TRBV30
j_gene: TRBJ1-1
d_gene: .
abundance: once

CDR3aa: CASSSSLNEKLFF
CDR3nt: TGTGCCAGCTCCTCCAGTCTTAATGAAAAACTGTTTTTT
v_gene: TRBV18
j_gene: TRBJ1-4
d_gene: .
abundance: .

CDR3aa: CASSLGRGLLDTQYF
CDR3nt: TGTGCCAGCAGCTTAGGGAGGGGTCTATTGGATACGCAGTATTTT
v_gene: TRBV7-2
j_gene: TRBJ2-3
d_gene: .
abundance: .

CDR3aa: CARGSRGTGVKNEQYF
CDR3nt: TGTGCCAGGGGTTCCCGAGGGACAGGGGTTAAGAACGAGCAGTACTTC
v_gene: TRBV5-4
j_gene: TRBJ2-7
d_gene: TRBD1
abundance: .

CDR3aa: CASSQGLSGLASYEQYF
CDR3nt: TGTGCCAGCAGCCAAGGACTCTCGGGACTAGCCTCCTACGAGCAGTACTTC
v_gene: TRBV3-1/TRBV3-2
j_gene: TRBJ2-7
d_gene: TRBD2
abundance: .

CDR3aa: CASRPLRPLGTDTQYF
CDR3nt: TGTGCCAGCAGACCACTTCGCCCTCTGGGCACAGATACGCAGTATTTT
v_gene: TRBV6-4
j_gene: TRBJ2-3
d_gene: .
abundance: .

CDR3aa: CASKGGGGETQYF
CDR3nt: TGTGCCAGCAAAGGAGGGGGAGGGGAGACCCAGTACTTC
v_gene: TRBV28
j_gene: TRBJ2-5
d_gene: .
abundance: few

CDR3aa: CASSPDRGGNQPQHF
CDR3nt: TGTGCCAGCTCACCCGACAGGGGTGGAAATCAGCCCCAGCATTTT
v_gene: TRBV18
j_gene: TRBJ1-5
d_gene: TRBD1
abundance: .

CDR3aa: CASSLGGQTGNEKLFF
CDR3nt: TGTGCCAGCAGTTTAGGGGGACAGACCGGGAATGAAAAACTGTTTTTT
v_gene: TRBV27
j_gene: TRBJ1-4
d_gene: TRBD1
abundance: .

CDR3aa: CASSSVGTGDYGYTF
CDR3nt: TGTGCCAGCAGTTCCGTCGGGACAGGGGACTATGGCTACACCTTC
v_gene: TRBV6-2/TRBV6-3
j_gene: TRBJ1-2
d_gene: TRBD1
abundance: once

CDR3aa: CASSPQTPGTGVSEQYF
CDR3nt: TGTGCCAGCTCACCACAGACTCCCGGGACAGGGGTCTCCGAGCAGTACTTC
v_gene: TRBV18
j_gene: TRBJ2-7
d_gene: TRBD1
abundance: .

CDR3aa: CASSFILAKLYF
CDR3nt: TGTGCCAGCAGCTTTATTTTAGCTAAGCTGTATTTT
v_gene: TRBV11-1
j_gene: TRBJ2-3
d_gene: .
abundance: once

CDR3aa: CASSQDLGGLSTDTQYF
CDR3nt: TGCGCCAGCAGCCAAGATCTAGGGGGCCTTTCCACAGATACGCAGTATTTT
v_gene: TRBV4-1
j_gene: TRBJ2-3
d_gene: TRBD1
abundance: .

CDR3aa: CASSRPQGPQHF
CDR3nt: TGTGCCAGCTCACGACCGCAGGGGCCCCAGCATTTT
v_gene: TRBV18
j_gene: TRBJ1-5
d_gene: .
abundance: few